These 3 T cell receptor beta chains came from one sample sequenced in a study of blood T cell repertoires in COVID-19. The method was immunoSEQ multiplex PCR; TCRdb's version includes in-frame clones alone and lacks a portion of them. Of about 63,000 clones listed, around nine tenths are singletons. Sequencing was performed on peripheral blood. These receptors originate from a woman of 80 years or more with acute or convalescent COVID-19.

The chain couples TRBV7-8 to TRBJ1-1, with TRBD1 as a possible D gene (6 bases). CDR1 and CDR2 from the germline V gene are SGHVS and FQNEAQ. The CDR3 loop spans 13 amino acids. Trimming removed 5 bases at V and 1 base at J, with 8 bases between. The DNA for the CDR3 is TGTGCCAGCAGCCGGGGGGCGAACACTGAAGCTTTCTTT. Encoded protein: CASSRGANTEAFF.

The chain carries TRBV5-4 and TRBJ2-5, with 8 nucleotides matching TRBD1. The V segment lost 0 bases and the J segment 2 bases; nucleotides outside the gene matches: 9. The length of the CDR3 is 17 residues. The germline V gene has CDR1 SGHNT and CDR2 YYREEE (reference sequence). CDR3 DNA: TGTGCCAGCAGCTTGGTCGGACAGGGAGGAGAGCAAGAGACCCAGTACTTC. It codes for CASSLVGQGGEQETQYF.

The rearrangement uses TRBV11-2 and TRBJ2-2; TRBD2 aligns across 7 bases. J gave up 7 bases and V 5 bases, and 10 bases lay outside the gene matches. From germline, CDR1 is SGHAT and CDR2 FQNNGV. CDR3 size: 15 residues. The CDR3 sequence is CASSPLGTGGGELFF. The CDR3 DNA follows: TGTGCCAGCAGCCCTCTCGGGACGGGGGGCGGGGAGCTGTTTTTT. Drawing the rest from reference TRBV11-2 and TRBJ2-2, the complete variable domain is EAGVAQSPRYKIIEKRQSVAFWCNPISGHATLYWYQQILGQGPKLLIQFQNNGVVDDSQLPKDRFSAERLKGVDSTLKIQPAKLEDSAVYLCASSPLGTGGGELFFGEGSRLTVL.